The rows below give T cell receptor beta chains drawn from one sample of a study of T cell responses to AZD1222 COVID-19 vaccine. Assay: immunoSEQ multiplex PCR; the TCRdb copy retains only in-frame clones and omits some. The table shows approximately 140,000 clones, with more than 85% occurring only once. Sequenced material: peripheral blood, taken 28 days after the second AZD1222 dose. The receptors were sampled from an adult who received the AZD1222 COVID-19 vaccine. Each CDR3 is given with its conserved first and last residue. Each record gives: CDR3 protein, CDR3 DNA, V gene, D gene, clone size, CDR3 length, J gene. A D gene is named only where the DNA matches it firmly. Clone sizes are given selectively: once, few, many, or a class where the clone is expanded.

CDR3 protein: CASSKVSSAGANVLTF; CDR3 DNA: TGTGCCAGCAGCAAAGTATCAAGCGCTGGGGCCAACGTCCTGACTTTC; V gene: TRBV21-1; D gene: .; clone size: once; CDR3 length: 16; J gene: TRBJ2-6
CDR3 protein: CASSDQGLNTEAFF; CDR3 DNA: TGTGCCAGCAGTGATCAGGGGCTGAACACTGAAGCTTTCTTT; V gene: TRBV6-1; D gene: .; clone size: .; CDR3 length: 14; J gene: TRBJ1-1
CDR3 protein: CASSLVGTSGAANTGELFF; CDR3 DNA: TGTGCCAGCAGCTTAGTAGGGACTAGCGGGGCTGCCAACACCGGGGAGCTGTTTTTT; V gene: TRBV7-2; D gene: TRBD2; clone size: .; CDR3 length: 19; J gene: TRBJ2-2
CDR3 protein: CASSLGGSDEQFF; CDR3 DNA: TGTGCCAGCAGCTTAGGGGGGAGCGATGAGCAGTTCTTC; V gene: TRBV7-9; D gene: .; clone size: .; CDR3 length: 13; J gene: TRBJ2-1
CDR3 protein: CASSFIPGQGKGEQYF; CDR3 DNA: TGTGCCAGCAGCTTTATACCGGGACAGGGAAAGGGCGAGCAGTACTTC; V gene: TRBV5-6; D gene: TRBD1; clone size: .; CDR3 length: 16; J gene: TRBJ2-7
CDR3 protein: CASSLGPQNTEAFF; CDR3 DNA: TGCGCCAGCAGCTTGGGTCCGCAGAACACTGAAGCTTTCTTT; V gene: TRBV5-1; D gene: .; clone size: once; CDR3 length: 14; J gene: TRBJ1-1
CDR3 protein: CASSPPGLAGGRQFF; CDR3 DNA: TGTGCCAGCAGCCCGCCGGGACTAGCGGGGGGGCGACAGTTCTTC; V gene: TRBV28; D gene: TRBD2; clone size: .; CDR3 length: 15; J gene: TRBJ2-1
CDR3 protein: CASSFSRTGGNSPLHF; CDR3 DNA: TGTGCCAGCAGCTTTAGCCGGACAGGGGGGAATTCACCCCTCCACTTT; V gene: TRBV7-2; D gene: TRBD1; clone size: .; CDR3 length: 16; J gene: TRBJ1-6
CDR3 protein: CATNQGAGNQPQHF; CDR3 DNA: TGTGCCACAAATCAGGGTGCTGGCAATCAGCCCCAGCATTTT; V gene: TRBV19; D gene: .; clone size: .; CDR3 length: 14; J gene: TRBJ1-5
CDR3 protein: CASSQEPVMNTEAFF; CDR3 DNA: TGTGCCAGCAGCCAAGAGCCGGTGATGAACACTGAAGCTTTCTTT; V gene: TRBV14; D gene: .; clone size: .; CDR3 length: 15; J gene: TRBJ1-1
CDR3 protein: CASSKNSPYEQYF; CDR3 DNA: TGTGCCAGCAGTAAGAACAGCCCCTACGAGCAGTACTTC; V gene: TRBV6-5; D gene: .; clone size: .; CDR3 length: 13; J gene: TRBJ2-7
CDR3 protein: CASSFEGGNTEAFF; CDR3 DNA: TGCGCCAGCAGCTTCGAAGGAGGGAACACTGAAGCTTTCTTT; V gene: TRBV5-1; D gene: .; clone size: .; CDR3 length: 14; J gene: TRBJ1-1
CDR3 protein: CASSLASTRSMGGYTF; CDR3 DNA: TGTGCCAGCAGCTTAGCCTCGACCCGGAGTATGGGTGGCTACACCTTC; V gene: TRBV7-2; D gene: .; clone size: .; CDR3 length: 16; J gene: TRBJ1-2
CDR3 protein: CASRAGQGYTF; CDR3 DNA: TGTGCCAGCAGGGCAGGGCAAGGCTACACCTTC; V gene: TRBV6-5; D gene: .; clone size: .; CDR3 length: 11; J gene: TRBJ1-2
CDR3 protein: CASSQELRGESYEQYF; CDR3 DNA: TGCGCCAGCAGCCAAGAACTGCGAGGGGAAAGCTACGAGCAGTACTTC; V gene: TRBV4-1; D gene: .; clone size: .; CDR3 length: 16; J gene: TRBJ2-7
CDR3 protein: CASSLTAGGLSYEQYF; CDR3 DNA: TGCGCCAGCAGCCTAACAGCGGGAGGGCTCTCCTACGAGCAGTACTTC; V gene: TRBV5-1; D gene: TRBD2; clone size: .; CDR3 length: 16; J gene: TRBJ2-7
CDR3 protein: CASSSPTFSTDTQYF; CDR3 DNA: TGTGCCAGCAGTAGCCCGACATTCAGCACAGATACGCAGTATTTT; V gene: TRBV6-5; D gene: .; clone size: .; CDR3 length: 15; J gene: TRBJ2-3
CDR3 protein: CASSRTSSGANVLTF; CDR3 DNA: TGTGCCAGTAGTCGGACCTCCTCTGGGGCCAACGTCCTGACTTTC; V gene: TRBV19; D gene: .; clone size: .; CDR3 length: 15; J gene: TRBJ2-6
CDR3 protein: CASSIFGTPFYGYTF; CDR3 DNA: TGTGCCAGTAGTATTTTCGGGACACCCTTCTATGGCTACACCTTC; V gene: TRBV19; D gene: .; clone size: .; CDR3 length: 15; J gene: TRBJ1-2
CDR3 protein: CASTYGGYGYTF; CDR3 DNA: TGTGCCAGCACCTACGGGGGCTATGGCTACACCTTC; V gene: TRBV2; D gene: .; clone size: .; CDR3 length: 12; J gene: TRBJ1-2
CDR3 protein: CATGSGELFF; CDR3 DNA: TGTGCCACCGGAAGCGGGGAGCTGTTTTTT; V gene: TRBV12-3/TRBV12-4; D gene: .; clone size: .; CDR3 length: 10; J gene: TRBJ2-2
CDR3 protein: CASSYTGNTEAFF; CDR3 DNA: TGTGCCAGCAGTTACACGGGCAACACTGAAGCTTTCTTT; V gene: TRBV6-5; D gene: .; clone size: .; CDR3 length: 13; J gene: TRBJ1-1
CDR3 protein: CASSLGERSGANVLTF; CDR3 DNA: TGTGCCAGCAGCTTGGGGGAGCGCTCTGGGGCCAACGTCCTGACTTTC; V gene: TRBV5-4; D gene: .; clone size: once; CDR3 length: 16; J gene: TRBJ2-6
CDR3 protein: CASSFLPGTAKETQYF; CDR3 DNA: TGTGCCAGCAGTTTTCTCCCCGGGACAGCTAAAGAGACCCAGTACTTC; V gene: TRBV27; D gene: TRBD1; clone size: .; CDR3 length: 16; J gene: TRBJ2-5
CDR3 protein: CSVVQGLNTEAFF; CDR3 DNA: TGCAGCGTCGTTCAGGGGCTGAACACTGAAGCTTTCTTT; V gene: TRBV29-1; D gene: .; clone size: .; CDR3 length: 13; J gene: TRBJ1-1
CDR3 protein: CASSPEGSNYGYTF; CDR3 DNA: TGCGCCAGCAGCCCCGAGGGGAGTAACTATGGCTACACCTTC; V gene: TRBV5-1; D gene: .; clone size: .; CDR3 length: 14; J gene: TRBJ1-2
CDR3 protein: CASSQSGTFYEQYF; CDR3 DNA: TGTGCCAGCAGCCAATCCGGGACTTTCTACGAGCAGTACTTC; V gene: TRBV14; D gene: .; clone size: .; CDR3 length: 14; J gene: TRBJ2-7
CDR3 protein: CASSSGDRGADTQYF; CDR3 DNA: TGTGCCAGCAGTTCGGGCGACAGGGGGGCAGATACGCAGTATTTT; V gene: TRBV6-2/TRBV6-3; D gene: TRBD1; clone size: .; CDR3 length: 15; J gene: TRBJ2-3
CDR3 protein: CASSLGQGGGEQYF; CDR3 DNA: TGTGCCAGCAGCTTAGGACAGGGAGGTGGGGAGCAGTACTTC; V gene: TRBV7-9; D gene: .; clone size: .; CDR3 length: 14; J gene: TRBJ2-7
CDR3 protein: CASSLDAGVRGTEAFF; CDR3 DNA: TGTGCCAGCAGCTTAGATGCGGGGGTACGGGGAACTGAAGCTTTCTTT; V gene: TRBV7-2; D gene: .; clone size: .; CDR3 length: 16; J gene: TRBJ1-1
CDR3 protein: CASTPGGNEQYF; CDR3 DNA: TGTGCCAGCACCCCCGGGGGTAACGAGCAGTACTTC; V gene: TRBV5-5; D gene: .; clone size: once; CDR3 length: 12; J gene: TRBJ2-7
CDR3 protein: CASGTGGRGYTF; CDR3 DNA: TGTGCCAGCGGAACGGGGGGCCGTGGCTACACCTTC; V gene: TRBV27; D gene: .; clone size: .; CDR3 length: 12; J gene: TRBJ1-2
CDR3 protein: CASSPRRLVDLSDNEQFF; CDR3 DNA: TGTGCCAGCAGCCCCCGCCGGCTCGTTGATCTATCTGACAATGAGCAGTTCTTC; V gene: TRBV7-3; D gene: .; clone size: .; CDR3 length: 18; J gene: TRBJ2-1
CDR3 protein: CASSEFAQGNQPQHF; CDR3 DNA: TGTGCCAGCAGTGAATTCGCACAGGGCAATCAGCCCCAGCATTTT; V gene: TRBV6-1; D gene: .; clone size: .; CDR3 length: 15; J gene: TRBJ1-5
CDR3 protein: CASTERGLNYGYTF; CDR3 DNA: TGTGCCAGCACCGAGCGGGGCCTTAACTATGGCTACACCTTC; V gene: TRBV6-5; D gene: .; clone size: .; CDR3 length: 14; J gene: TRBJ1-2
CDR3 protein: CASSIPGQGLYGYTF; CDR3 DNA: TGTGCCAGCAGCATACCCGGACAGGGACTCTATGGCTACACCTTC; V gene: TRBV7-9; D gene: TRBD1; clone size: .; CDR3 length: 15; J gene: TRBJ1-2
CDR3 protein: CASSSGTDNSPLHF; CDR3 DNA: TGTGCCAGCAGCTCCGGGACGGATAATTCACCCCTCCACTTT; V gene: TRBV5-4; D gene: .; clone size: .; CDR3 length: 14; J gene: TRBJ1-6
CDR3 protein: CASSRVDLASGNTIYF; CDR3 DNA: TGCGCCAGCAGCCGCGTTGACCTCGCCTCTGGAAACACCATATATTTT; V gene: TRBV4-3; D gene: .; clone size: .; CDR3 length: 16; J gene: TRBJ1-3
CDR3 protein: CASSLARTDTQYF; CDR3 DNA: TGTGCCAGCAGCTTGGCTCGGACAGATACGCAGTATTTT; V gene: TRBV7-8; D gene: .; clone size: .; CDR3 length: 13; J gene: TRBJ2-3
CDR3 protein: CASSSKSSTDTQYF; CDR3 DNA: TGTGCCAGCAGCTCAAAATCTAGCACAGATACGCAGTATTTT; V gene: TRBV27; D gene: .; clone size: .; CDR3 length: 14; J gene: TRBJ2-3
CDR3 protein: CAISEWQTGRSTGANVLTF; CDR3 DNA: TGTGCCATCAGTGAGTGGCAGACAGGGAGAAGTACTGGGGCCAACGTCCTGACTTTC; V gene: TRBV10-3; D gene: TRBD1; clone size: .; CDR3 length: 19; J gene: TRBJ2-6
CDR3 protein: CASAPGGNNEQFF; CDR3 DNA: TGTGCCAGCGCCCCGGGGGGTAACAATGAGCAGTTCTTC; V gene: TRBV18; D gene: TRBD2; clone size: once; CDR3 length: 13; J gene: TRBJ2-1
CDR3 protein: CASRTVAGTGNEQFF; CDR3 DNA: TGTGCCAGCCGCACAGTGGCGGGGACCGGCAATGAGCAGTTCTTC; V gene: TRBV11-2; D gene: .; clone size: .; CDR3 length: 15; J gene: TRBJ2-1
CDR3 protein: CASSSNRADNEKLFF; CDR3 DNA: TGTGCCAGCTCATCCAACCGCGCCGATAATGAAAAACTGTTTTTT; V gene: TRBV18; D gene: .; clone size: .; CDR3 length: 15; J gene: TRBJ1-4
CDR3 protein: CASSYTPSDYGYTF; CDR3 DNA: TGTGCCAGCAGTTACACACCGTCAGACTATGGCTACACCTTC; V gene: TRBV6-2/TRBV6-3; D gene: .; clone size: once; CDR3 length: 14; J gene: TRBJ1-2